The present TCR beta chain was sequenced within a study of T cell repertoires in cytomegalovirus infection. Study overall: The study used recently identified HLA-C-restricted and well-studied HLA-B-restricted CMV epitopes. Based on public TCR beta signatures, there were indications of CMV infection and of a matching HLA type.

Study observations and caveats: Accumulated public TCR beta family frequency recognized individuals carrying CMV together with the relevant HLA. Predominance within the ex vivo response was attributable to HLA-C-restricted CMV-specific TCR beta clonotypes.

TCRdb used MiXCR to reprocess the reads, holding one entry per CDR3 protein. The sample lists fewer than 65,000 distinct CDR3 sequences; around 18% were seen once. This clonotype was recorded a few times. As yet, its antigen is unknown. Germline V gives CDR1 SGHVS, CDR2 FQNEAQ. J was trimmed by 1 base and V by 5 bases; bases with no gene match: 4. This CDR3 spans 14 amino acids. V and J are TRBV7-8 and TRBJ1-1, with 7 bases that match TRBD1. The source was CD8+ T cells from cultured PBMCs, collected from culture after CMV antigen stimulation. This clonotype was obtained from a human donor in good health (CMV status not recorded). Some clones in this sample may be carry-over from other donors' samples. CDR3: CASSDRVSNTEAFF. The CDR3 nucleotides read TGTGCCAGCAGCGACAGGGTTTCGAACACTGAAGCTTTCTTT.